The 24 T cell receptor beta chains listed next were all sequenced from one sample in a study of T cell responses to AZD1222 COVID-19 vaccine. The table came from immunoSEQ multiplex PCR; TCRdb's copy has only in-frame clones and leaves some out. This table has approximately 180,000 clones, 90% to 95% appearing once. The sample in question was peripheral blood, obtained 28 days after the second dose of the MenACWY control vaccine. The receptors here all came from an adult who received the MenACWY meningococcal vaccine as a control.

The chain couples TRBV5-5 to TRBJ1-1; D unresolved. This CDR3 contains 14 residues. V was trimmed by 0 bases and J by 2 bases, leaving 8 bases between them. Germline assignment: CDR1 SGHKS and CDR2 YYEKEE (reference sequence). The CDR3, as DNA: TGTGCCAGCAGCTTGGTCCAGAGTAACACTGAAGCTTTCTTT. This translates into CASSLVQSNTEAFF. Full variable domain (missing parts from reference TRBV5-5 and TRBJ1-1): DAGVTQSPTHLIKTRGQQVTLRCSPISGHKSVSWYQQVLGQGPQFIFQYYEKEERGRGNFPDRFSARQFPNYSSELNVNALLLGDSALYLCASSLVQSNTEAFFGQGTRLTVV.

The chain couples TRBV5-1 to TRBJ2-7; possibly TRBD1 for D (6 bases). The V end lost 7 bases, the J end lost 4 bases, and 15 bases lay between the germline ends. The CDR3 loop spans 13 amino acids. Germline CDR1 reads SGHRS; CDR2 reads YFSETQ. The CDR3 reads CASGATGLYEQYF. The CDR3 region has the DNA TGCGCCAGCGGAGCAACAGGGTTATACGAGCAGTACTTC. The complete variable domain, with remaining parts taken from reference TRBV5-1 and TRBJ2-7, reads KAGVTQTPRYLIKTRGQQVTLSCSPISGHRSVSWYQQTPGQGLQFLFEYFSETQRNKGNFPGRFSGRQFSNSRSEMNVSTLELGDSALYLCASGATGLYEQYFGPGTRLTVT.

Note on this clone: The sample has other DNA sequences that encode this CDR3 too. CDR3 coding DNA: TGTGCCAGCTCACCACCGGGAAACACCATATATTTT. Protein product: CASSPPGNTIYF. This rearrangement joins TRBV18 to TRBJ1-3; no firm D call. V lost 0 bases and J 4 bases, leaving 1 base between the germline ends. The CDR3 runs to 12 residues. Germline loops: CDR1 KGHSH, CDR2 LQKENI.

This chain links TRBV4-1 with TRBJ2-6, with D perhaps matching TRBD1 or TRBD2 (6 bases each). The germline V gene encodes CDR1 MGHRA and CDR2 YSYEKL. The ends were cut back, 1 base at V and 0 bases at J, with 16 bases in the middle. This CDR3 has 19 amino acids. This chain's CDR3 is CASSQVFGRGLSGANVLTF. CDR3 coding DNA: TGCGCCAGCAGCCAAGTGTTTGGCCGGGGGCTCTCTGGGGCCAACGTCCTGACTTTC.

The chain has TRBV6-5 and TRBJ2-2; D uncertain. The germline gives CDR1 MNHEY, CDR2 SVGAGI. V lost 5 bases and J lost 0, with 7 bases in between. This CDR3 is built from 14 residues. The CDR3 DNA reads as TGTGCCAGCAGTACCTTCGCGAACACCGGGGAGCTGTTTTTT. It translates to CASSTFANTGELFF.

CDR3 residues: CASSKTALNTEAFF. For the CDR3, the DNA is TGTGCCAGCAGCAAAACGGCTCTGAACACTGAAGCTTTCTTT. The chain carries TRBV21-1 and TRBJ1-1. TRBV21-1 counts as a pseudogene. CDR3 length: 14 amino acids.

The chain couples TRBV18 to TRBJ2-5; a weak D match, TRBD1 (6 bases). The CDR3 is 19 residues long. The germline gives CDR1 KGHSH, CDR2 LQKENI. Trimming took off 5 bases at V and 5 bases at J, with 30 bases between the two ends. Here the CDR3 DNA reads TGTGCCAGCTCATCATCGTCGATCCAGGGGAATACCCCCCAGGAGACCCAGTACTTC. Translating gives CASSSSSIQGNTPQETQYF.

The chain links TRBV5-1 to TRBJ1-2, with 9 nucleotides matching TRBD1. This CDR3 is 14 amino acids long. V lost 1 base to trimming and J lost 3 bases; unmatched junction nucleotides: 1. CDR1 is SGHRS and CDR2 is YFSETQ in the germline V gene. The DNA for the CDR3 is TGCGCCAGCAGCTTGAGGACAGGGGACTATGGCTACACCTTC. It is translated as CASSLRTGDYGYTF.

The chain carries TRBV12-3 or TRBV12-4 and TRBJ1-4, with no clear D. This CDR3 region has 11 residues. V was cut by 3 bases and J by 8 bases, with 4 bases left in between. The CDR3 loop reads CASSFREKLFF. The CDR3 DNA is TGTGCCAGCAGTTTCCGGGAAAAACTGTTTTTT.

V gene TRBV27 combines with J gene TRBJ1-5; a possible D gene is TRBD1 (6 bases). V lost 3 bases and J lost 1, with 16 bases in between. This CDR3 region has 17 residues. Germline V gives CDR1 MNHEY, CDR2 SMNVEV (reference sequence). Here the CDR3 DNA reads TGTGCCAGCAGTTTGGGCCGGGGGCGTGGGAGCAATCAGCCCCAGCATTTT. Translation: CASSLGRGRGSNQPQHF.

The chain couples TRBV7-9 to TRBJ1-1; 9 nucleotides align to TRBD1. J lost 6 bases, V lost 2 bases, and 10 bases had no gene match. The CDR3 extends over 16 amino acids. Germline CDR1 reads SEHNR; CDR2 reads FQNEAQ (reference sequence). In DNA form, the CDR3 reads TGTGCCAGCAGCTTAAGTTTCGGGACAGGGCAATCTGAAGCTTTCTTT. Protein: CASSLSFGTGQSEAFF.

The sample holds a few counts of this clone. This chain links TRBV7-2 with TRBJ1-4; D call uncertain. Trimming removed 5 bases at V and 5 bases at J, with 12 bases between. Germline values: CDR1 SGHTA, CDR2 FQGNSA. The CDR3 runs to 14 residues. The chain's CDR3 is CASSLPSQNEKLFF. The CDR3 coding sequence is TGTGCCAGCAGCCTACCTTCCCAGAATGAAAAACTGTTTTTT.

The chain combines TRBV21-1 with TRBJ2-7; the table's D gene call, TRBD1, was not cross checked with the DNA. TRBV21-1 is annotated as a pseudogene. This CDR3 spans 14 amino acids. Here the CDR3 DNA reads TGTGCCAGCAGCAAAGGGGGCAGCTATTACGAGCAGTACTTC. Translated: CASSKGGSYYEQYF.

The gene calls are TRBV2 and TRBJ2-7, with D possibly being TRBD1 or TRBD2 (6 bases each). Germline V gene sequence: CDR1 SNHLY, CDR2 FYNNEI. This CDR3 region has 15 residues. The V end was cut by 2 bases, the J end by 0 bases, with 11 bases between. CDR3 residues: CASSERGASSYEQYF. Here the CDR3 DNA reads TGTGCCAGCAGTGAAAGGGGGGCCTCCTCCTACGAGCAGTACTTC. The full variable domain, its missing parts supplied by reference TRBV2 and TRBJ2-7, is EPEVTQTPSHQVTQMGQEVILRCVPISNHLYFYWYRQILGQKVEFLVSFYNNEISEKSEIFDDQFSVERPDGSNFTLKIRSTKLEDSAMYFCASSERGASSYEQYFGPGTRLTVT.

J is TRBJ1-2 and V is TRBV30, with D possibly matching TRBD1 (5 bases). The CDR3 loop spans 14 amino acids. The germline gives CDR1 GTSNPN, CDR2 SVGIG (reference sequence). With 8 bases removed from V and 0 bases from J, the gap between germline ends came to 16 bases. The CDR3 loop is CALGAGGSNYGYTF. CDR3 DNA sequence: TGTGCCCTCGGCGCTGGGGGTTCTAACTATGGCTACACCTTC.

This sequence joins TRBV29-1 and TRBJ2-5; D perhaps matches TRBD1 (6 bases). V dropped 3 bases and J dropped 1 base, with 9 bases sitting between them. In germline, CDR1 is SQVTM, CDR2 ANQGSEA. The CDR3 extends over 13 amino acids. The CDR3 DNA is TGCAGCGTTGAGTTACAGGGCCAAGAGACCCAGTACTTC. Protein: CSVELQGQETQYF.

This clone has just one count. The rearrangement uses TRBV2 and TRBJ2-7, with D unresolved. V was cut by 3 bases and J by 4 bases, with 10 bases left in between. The germline V gene encodes CDR1 SNHLY and CDR2 FYNNEI. The CDR3 has 13 amino acids. CDR3 region: CASSEVVKYEQYF. The CDR3 bases are TGTGCCAGCAGTGAGGTTGTGAAGTACGAGCAGTACTTC.

V and J are TRBV5-8 and TRBJ1-1, with no clear D. CDR3 size: 13 residues. The V end lost 4 bases, the J end lost 4 bases, and 11 bases lay between the germline ends. Germline CDR1 reads SGHTS; CDR2 reads YDEGEE. DNA for the CDR3: TGTGCCAGCAGCCCCCAGTTATCCACTGAAGCTTTCTTT. This gives the protein CASSPQLSTEAFF.

This clone was recorded once. The rearrangement links TRBV27 to TRBJ1-2; TRBD1 matches 9 bases. Germline V lookup: CDR1 MNHEY, CDR2 SMNVEV (reference sequence). CDR3 length: 16 amino acids. V was pared by 3 bases and J by 5 bases, with 10 bases of the junction left unmatched. The CDR3: CASSFREQGASYGYTF. CDR3 coding DNA: TGTGCCAGCAGTTTTAGGGAACAGGGGGCCTCTTATGGCTACACCTTC.

This chain connects TRBV25-1 to TRBJ2-7; the D gene could be TRBD1 or TRBD2 (5 bases each). The V gene lost 6 bases and the J gene lost 5 bases, with 11 bases spanning the gap. This CDR3 region has 12 residues. From germline, CDR1 is MGHDK and CDR2 SYGVNS. The CDR3 sequence: CASRPGTHEQYF. In DNA, the CDR3 is TGTGCCAGCAGGCCAGGGACCCACGAGCAGTACTTC.

V gene TRBV28 combines with J gene TRBJ1-6; 10 positions agree with TRBD1. V lost 2 bases to trimming and J lost 4 bases; unmatched junction nucleotides: 5. The CDR3 consists of 17 residues. CDR1 and CDR2 (germline): MDHEN, SYDVKM. The CDR3 here is CASSLAGQGPYNSPLHF. CDR3 DNA sequence: TGTGCCAGCAGTTTAGCGGGACAGGGGCCTTATAATTCACCCCTCCACTTT.

This clone has only one observation. The V gene is TRBV7-2, the J gene TRBJ2-3, with 10 positions matching TRBD2. Germline CDR1 and CDR2: SGHTA and FQGNSA. The V segment lost 3 bases and the J segment 0 bases; nucleotides outside the gene matches: 9. The CDR3 has 18 amino acids. The chain's CDR3 is CASSFQLWTSGSTDTQYF. CDR3 DNA sequence: TGTGCCAGCAGCTTCCAGCTGTGGACTAGCGGTAGCACAGATACGCAGTATTTT.

This chain links TRBV4-3 with TRBJ2-2; a possible D gene is TRBD2 (5 bases). The V gene's germline CDR1 is LGHNA and CDR2 YSLEER. This CDR3 has 15 amino acids. The V end lost 3 bases, the J end lost 2 bases, and 10 bases lay between the germline ends. CDR3 DNA sequence: TGCGCCAGCAGCCAGGAGGACCTAAACACCGGGGAGCTGTTTTTT. It encodes CASSQEDLNTGELFF.

This clone was seen only a few times. The chain uses TRBV5-1 and TRBJ2-1; a possible D gene is TRBD2 (5 bases). The germline V and J ends were trimmed by 3 bases and 3 bases, with 16 bases remaining between them. Germline values: CDR1 SGHRS, CDR2 YFSETQ. The CDR3 consists of 16 residues. Here the CDR3 reads CASSSLAAGNYNEQFF. The CDR3 DNA reads TGCGCCAGCAGCTCCTTGGCGGCGGGCAACTACAATGAGCAGTTCTTC.